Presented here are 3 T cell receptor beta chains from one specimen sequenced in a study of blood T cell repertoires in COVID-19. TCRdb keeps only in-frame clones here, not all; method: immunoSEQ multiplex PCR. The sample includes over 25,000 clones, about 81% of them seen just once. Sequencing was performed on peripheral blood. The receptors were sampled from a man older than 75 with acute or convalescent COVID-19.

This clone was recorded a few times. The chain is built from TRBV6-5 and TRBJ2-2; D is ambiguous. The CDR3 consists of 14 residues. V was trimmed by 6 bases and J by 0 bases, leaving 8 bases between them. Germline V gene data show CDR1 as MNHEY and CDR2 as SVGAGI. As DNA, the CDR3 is TGTGCCAGCAGCCGGGTTTCGAACACCGGGGAGCTGTTTTTT. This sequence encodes CASSRVSNTGELFF.

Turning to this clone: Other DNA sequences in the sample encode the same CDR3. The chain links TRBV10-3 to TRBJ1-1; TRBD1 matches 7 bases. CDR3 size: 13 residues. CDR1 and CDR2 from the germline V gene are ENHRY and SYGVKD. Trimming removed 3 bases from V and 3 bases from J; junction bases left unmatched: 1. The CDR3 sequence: CAISDRGDTEAFF. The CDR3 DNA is TGTGCCATCAGTGACAGGGGGGACACTGAAGCTTTCTTT.

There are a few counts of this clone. In DNA form, the CDR3 reads TGCGCCAGCAGCTTGGCCTACCGGACAGGGGGCACTGAAGCTTTCTTT. Residues: CASSLAYRTGGTEAFF. This rearrangement joins TRBV5-1 to TRBJ1-1, with 10 positions matching TRBD1. The germline V gene encodes CDR1 SGHRS and CDR2 YFSETQ. CDR3 length: 16 amino acids. V shed 0 bases, J shed 4 bases, and the junction held 6 bases outside the gene matches. Filled out from reference TRBV5-1 and TRBJ1-1, the complete variable domain reads KAGVTQTPRYLIKTRGQQVTLSCSPISGHRSVSWYQQTPGQGLQFLFEYFSETQRNKGNFPGRFSGRQFSNSRSEMNVSTLELGDSALYLCASSLAYRTGGTEAFFGQGTRLTVV.